This T cell receptor beta chain was identified in a study of T-cell memory formation after mild COVID-19. General observations from the study: Some clones that responded were present in memory (sampled pre-infection), which suggests cross-reactive memory joined.

This clonotype has only a few counts. The antigen is undetermined. TCRdb analysed the 5' RACE reads with MiXCR anew, one entry per CDR3 protein. The data contain a few hundred thousand distinct CDR3 sequences, approximately 20% of them singletons. This receptor was taken from a young man who had mild COVID-19 (a few samples of this study predate the infection). Cell type and time point are not known. The sample consisted of PBMCs or a T cell subset sorted from them (not recorded which).

CDR3 coding DNA: TGTGCCAGCAGTTTATGGGGGTTGTATGGGGAGCAGTACGTC. It translates to CASSLWGLYGEQYV. The chain has TRBV28 and TRBJ2-7; D gene ambiguous. V was pared by 0 bases and J by 7 bases, with 13 bases between. Looked up from germline, CDR1 is MDHEN and CDR2 is SYDVKM. The CDR3 contains 14 residues.